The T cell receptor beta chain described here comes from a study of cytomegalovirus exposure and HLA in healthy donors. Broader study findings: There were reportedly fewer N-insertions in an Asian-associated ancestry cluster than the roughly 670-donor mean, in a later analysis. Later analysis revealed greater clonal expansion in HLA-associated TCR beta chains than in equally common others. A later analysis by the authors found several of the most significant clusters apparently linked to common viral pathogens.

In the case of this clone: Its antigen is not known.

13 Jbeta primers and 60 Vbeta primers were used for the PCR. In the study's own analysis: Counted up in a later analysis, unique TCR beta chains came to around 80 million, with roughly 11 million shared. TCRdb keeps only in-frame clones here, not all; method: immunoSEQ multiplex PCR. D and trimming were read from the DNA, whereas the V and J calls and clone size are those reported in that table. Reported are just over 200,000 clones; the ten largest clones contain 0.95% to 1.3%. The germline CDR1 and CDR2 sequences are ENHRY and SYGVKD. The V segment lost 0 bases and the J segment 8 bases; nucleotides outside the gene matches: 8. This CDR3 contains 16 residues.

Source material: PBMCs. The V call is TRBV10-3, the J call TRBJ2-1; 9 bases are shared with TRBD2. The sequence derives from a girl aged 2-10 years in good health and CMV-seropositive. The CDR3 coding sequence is TGTGCCATCAGTGAGTCTTTAGCGGGAGAGGGCTATGAGCAGTTCTTC. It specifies CAISESLAGEGYEQFF.